In this sample, the clone carrying this TCR beta chain turned up many times. No antigen is known for it. The CDR3 contains 13 residues. Germline CDR1 and CDR2: MNHEY and SMNVEV (reference sequence). V trimming: 2 bases; J trimming: 12 bases; junction bases outside the gene matches: 4. TCRdb redid the calling of the 5' RACE reads with MiXCR, one entry per CDR3 protein. The sample comprises roughly 150,000 distinct CDR3 sequences, 9.8% of which are singletons, and approximately 15% rests with the top ten. The source of the sample is a study of CD8 T cells in ankylosing spondylitis. Study findings and constraints: Disease-associated clonotypes exhibited CD8+ identity and were relatively infrequent in peripheral blood. For ankylosing spondylitis blood, a TCR beta motif of under ten highly homologous variants appeared characteristic. In reactive arthritis synovial fluid and blood, some motif variants had been reported before.

The TCR comes from a female donor with ankylosing spondylitis or in good health (not recorded which). The sample taken for sequencing was blood, either unsorted or a sorted T cell fraction (not recorded which). This chain connects TRBV27 to TRBJ2-7, with 13 bases matching TRBD2. The CDR3 sequence is CASSLGLAGVLYF. The CDR3 DNA is TGTGCCAGCAGTTTAGGACTAGCGGGAGTATTGTACTTC.